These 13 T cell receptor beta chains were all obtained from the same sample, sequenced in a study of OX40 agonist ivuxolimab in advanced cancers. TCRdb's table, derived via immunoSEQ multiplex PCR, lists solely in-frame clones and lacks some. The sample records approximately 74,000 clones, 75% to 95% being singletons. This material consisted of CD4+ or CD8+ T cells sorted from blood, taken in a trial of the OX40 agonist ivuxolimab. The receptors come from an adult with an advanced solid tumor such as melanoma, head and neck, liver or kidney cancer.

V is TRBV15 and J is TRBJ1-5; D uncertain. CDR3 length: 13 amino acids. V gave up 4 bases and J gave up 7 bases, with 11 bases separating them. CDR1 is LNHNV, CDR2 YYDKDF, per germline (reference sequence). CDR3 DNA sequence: TGTGCCACCAGCAACGCCCTCGTGCAGCCCCAGCATTTT. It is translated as CATSNALVQPQHF. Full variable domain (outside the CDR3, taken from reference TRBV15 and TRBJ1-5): DAMVIQNPRYQVTQFGKPVTLSCSQTLNHNVMYWYQQKSSQAPKLLFHYYDKDFNNEADTPDNFQSRRPNTSFCFLDIRSPGLGDTAMYLCATSNALVQPQHFGDGTRLSIL.

For the CDR3, the DNA is TGTGCCAGCAGTAATCCCGGATTAAGGGGGGGCGGCTACACCTTC. This gives the protein CASSNPGLRGGGYTF. The V and J genes are TRBV2 and TRBJ1-2; TRBD1 might be the D (6 bases). The CDR3 spans 15 residues. Germline CDR1 and CDR2: SNHLY and FYNNEI. V dropped 5 bases and J dropped 8 bases, with 21 bases sitting between them.

The CDR3 reads CASSRGGRQPQHF. In DNA form, the CDR3 reads TGTGCCAGTAGTCGAGGGGGGAGACAGCCCCAGCATTTT. The V gene is TRBV19, the J gene TRBJ1-5, with D perhaps TRBD1 (6 bases). Germline lookup yields CDR1 LNHDA and CDR2 SQIVND (reference sequence). Trimming pared 5 bases from V and 7 bases from J, leaving 12 bases between. The CDR3 sequence is 13 residues long.

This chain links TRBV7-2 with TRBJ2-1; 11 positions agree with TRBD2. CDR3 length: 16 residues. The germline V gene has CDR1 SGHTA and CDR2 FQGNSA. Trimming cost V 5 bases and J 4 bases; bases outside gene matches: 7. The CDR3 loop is CASSPETSGTYNEQFF. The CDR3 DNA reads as TGTGCCAGCAGCCCTGAGACTAGCGGGACTTACAATGAGCAGTTCTTC. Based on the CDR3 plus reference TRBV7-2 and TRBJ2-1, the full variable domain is GAGVSQSPSNKVTEKGKDVELRCDPISGHTALYWYRQSLGQGLEFLIYFQGNSAPDKSGLPSDRFSAERTGGSVSTLTIQRTQQEDSAVYLCASSPETSGTYNEQFFGPGTRLTVL.

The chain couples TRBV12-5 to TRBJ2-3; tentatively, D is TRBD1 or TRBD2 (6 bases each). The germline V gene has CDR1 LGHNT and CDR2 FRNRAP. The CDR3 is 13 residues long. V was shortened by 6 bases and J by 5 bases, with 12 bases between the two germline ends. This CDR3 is CASGAGGLDTQYF. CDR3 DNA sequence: TGTGCTAGTGGAGCCGGGGGCCTAGATACGCAGTATTTT.

The CDR3 reads CASSLGAGAGSYNEQFF. The CDR3 region has the DNA TGTGCCAGCAGCTTAGGTGCAGGAGCCGGCTCCTACAATGAGCAGTTCTTC. The chain links TRBV7-8 to TRBJ2-1; D not certain. The germline V and J ends were trimmed by 1 base and 0 bases, with 13 bases remaining between them. Germline loops: CDR1 SGHVS, CDR2 FQNEAQ. This CDR3 has 17 residues.

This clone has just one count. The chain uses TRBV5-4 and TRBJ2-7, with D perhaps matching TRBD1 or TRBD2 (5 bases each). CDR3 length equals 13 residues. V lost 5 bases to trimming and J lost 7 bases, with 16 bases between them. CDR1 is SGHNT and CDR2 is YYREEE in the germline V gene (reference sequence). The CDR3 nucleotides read TGTGCCAGCAGTCGTCCGGGACGTGCGGAGCAGTACTTC. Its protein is CASSRPGRAEQYF.

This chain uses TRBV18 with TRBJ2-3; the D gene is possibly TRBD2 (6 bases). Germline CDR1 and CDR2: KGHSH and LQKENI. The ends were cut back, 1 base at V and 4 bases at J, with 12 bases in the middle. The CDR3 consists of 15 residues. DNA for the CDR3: TGTGCCAGCTCACCACGCCGGGAGAACGCAGATACGCAGTATTTT. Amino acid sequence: CASSPRRENADTQYF.

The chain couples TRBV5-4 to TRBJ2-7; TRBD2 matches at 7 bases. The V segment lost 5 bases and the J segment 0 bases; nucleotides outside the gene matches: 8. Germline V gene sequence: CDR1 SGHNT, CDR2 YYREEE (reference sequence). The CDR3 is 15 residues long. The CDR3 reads CASRQAGPSSYEQYF. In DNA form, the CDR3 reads TGTGCCAGCAGACAAGCGGGGCCTAGCTCCTACGAGCAGTACTTC.

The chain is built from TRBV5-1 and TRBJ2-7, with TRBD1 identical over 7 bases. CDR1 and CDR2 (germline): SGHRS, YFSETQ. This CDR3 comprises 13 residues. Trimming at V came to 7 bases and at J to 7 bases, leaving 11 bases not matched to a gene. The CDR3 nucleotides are TGCGCCAGCCTGGGACAGACAACCCAGGAGCAGTACTTC. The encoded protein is CASLGQTTQEQYF. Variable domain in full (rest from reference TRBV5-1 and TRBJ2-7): KAGVTQTPRYLIKTRGQQVTLSCSPISGHRSVSWYQQTPGQGLQFLFEYFSETQRNKGNFPGRFSGRQFSNSRSEMNVSTLELGDSALYLCASLGQTTQEQYFGPGTRLTVT.

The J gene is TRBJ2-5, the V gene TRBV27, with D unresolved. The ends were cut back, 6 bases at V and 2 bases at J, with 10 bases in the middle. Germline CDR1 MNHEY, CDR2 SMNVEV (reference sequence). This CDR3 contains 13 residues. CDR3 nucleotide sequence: TGTGCCAGCAGGAGATGGCGTCAAGAGACCCAGTACTTC. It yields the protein CASRRWRQETQYF.

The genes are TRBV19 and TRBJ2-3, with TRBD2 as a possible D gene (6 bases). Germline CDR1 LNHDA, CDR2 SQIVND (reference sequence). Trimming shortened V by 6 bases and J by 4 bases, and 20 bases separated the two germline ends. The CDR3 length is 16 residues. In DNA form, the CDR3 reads TGTGCCAGTAGCAGTGCAGGGCGGCGGGGCGCAGATACGCAGTATTTT. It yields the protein CASSSAGRRGADTQYF. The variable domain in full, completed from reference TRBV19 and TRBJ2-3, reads DGGITQSPKYLFRKEGQNVTLSCEQNLNHDAMYWYRQDPGQGLRLIYYSQIVNDFQKGDIAEGYSVSREKKESFPLTVTSAQKNPTAFYLCASSSAGRRGADTQYFGPGTRLTVL.

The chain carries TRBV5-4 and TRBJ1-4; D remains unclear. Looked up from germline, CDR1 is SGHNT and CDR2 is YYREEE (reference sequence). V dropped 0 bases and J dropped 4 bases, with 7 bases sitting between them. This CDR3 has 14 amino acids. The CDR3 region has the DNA TGTGCCAGCAGCTTGGCGGCCGGTAATGAAAAACTGTTTTTT. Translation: CASSLAAGNEKLFF.